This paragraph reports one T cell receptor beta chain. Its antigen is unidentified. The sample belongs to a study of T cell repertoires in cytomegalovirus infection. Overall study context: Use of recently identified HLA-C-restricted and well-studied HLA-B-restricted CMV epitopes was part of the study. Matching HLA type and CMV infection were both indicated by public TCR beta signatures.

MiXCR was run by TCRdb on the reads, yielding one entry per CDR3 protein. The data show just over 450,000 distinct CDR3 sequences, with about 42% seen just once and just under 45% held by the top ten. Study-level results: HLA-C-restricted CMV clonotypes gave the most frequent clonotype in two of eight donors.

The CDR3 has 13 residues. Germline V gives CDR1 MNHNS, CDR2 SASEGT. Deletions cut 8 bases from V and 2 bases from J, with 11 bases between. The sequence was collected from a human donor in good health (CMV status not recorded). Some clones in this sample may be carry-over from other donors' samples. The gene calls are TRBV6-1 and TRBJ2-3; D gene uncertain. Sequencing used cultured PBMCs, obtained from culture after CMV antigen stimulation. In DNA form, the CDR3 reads TGTGCCAGCGAGCTCGCGGACACAGATACGCAGTATTTT. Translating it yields CASELADTDTQYF.